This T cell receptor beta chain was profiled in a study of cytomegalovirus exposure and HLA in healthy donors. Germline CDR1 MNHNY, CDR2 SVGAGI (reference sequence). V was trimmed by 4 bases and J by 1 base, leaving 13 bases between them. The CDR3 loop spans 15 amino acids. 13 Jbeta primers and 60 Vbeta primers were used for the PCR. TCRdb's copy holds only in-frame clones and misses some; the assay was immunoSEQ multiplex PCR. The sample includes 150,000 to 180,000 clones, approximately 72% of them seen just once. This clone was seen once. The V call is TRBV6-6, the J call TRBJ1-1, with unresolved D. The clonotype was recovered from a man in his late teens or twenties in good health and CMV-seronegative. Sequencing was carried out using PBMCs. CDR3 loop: CASSSHVQKNTEAFF. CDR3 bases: TGTGCCAGCAGTTCGCACGTTCAGAAGAACACTGAAGCTTTCTTT.